This section outlines one T cell receptor (beta chain) sequence together with its context. TCRdb's copy holds only in-frame clones and misses some; the assay was immunoSEQ multiplex PCR. The sample lists about 88,000 clones; 90% to 95% were seen once. CDR1 and CDR2 (germline): LGHNA, YSLEER. The CDR3 contains 18 residues. Trimming shortened V by 1 base and J by 4 bases, and 19 bases separated the two germline ends. This record comes from a study of control samples from healthy donors and cancer patients. The sequenced sample was blood. The clonotype was recovered from a man aged 18 to 29 in good health. The chain carries TRBV4-3 and TRBJ2-2, with D perhaps TRBD1 or TRBD2 (5 bases each). Written as DNA, the CDR3 is TGCGCCAGCAGCCAAGCAGGGTTGCGGGCCGAGCGCACCGGGGAGCTGTTTTTT. It is translated as CASSQAGLRAERTGELFF.